This paragraph reports one T cell receptor (beta chain). Repertoires were generated with immunoSEQ multiplex PCR, while TCRdb's copy carries only in-frame clones and drops some. The table includes under 100,000 clones, about four fifths detected once. The record originates from a study of blood T cell repertoires in COVID-19. The overall study: T cells, B-cell-depleted T cells, or PBMCs provided the cDNA or gDNA that served as material.

CDR3 size: 14 residues. After removal of 0 bases from V and 8 bases from J, the junction contained 4 bases not matched to a gene. Germline CDR1 and CDR2: MNHEY and SVGAGI. This sequence joins TRBV6-5 and TRBJ1-2; 9 bases match TRBD1. The source material was peripheral blood. The TCR originated in a woman aged 70-85 years with acute or convalescent COVID-19. CDR3 loop: CASSYSADRGGYTF. CDR3 bases: TGTGCCAGCAGTTACTCGGCGGACAGGGGAGGCTACACCTTC.